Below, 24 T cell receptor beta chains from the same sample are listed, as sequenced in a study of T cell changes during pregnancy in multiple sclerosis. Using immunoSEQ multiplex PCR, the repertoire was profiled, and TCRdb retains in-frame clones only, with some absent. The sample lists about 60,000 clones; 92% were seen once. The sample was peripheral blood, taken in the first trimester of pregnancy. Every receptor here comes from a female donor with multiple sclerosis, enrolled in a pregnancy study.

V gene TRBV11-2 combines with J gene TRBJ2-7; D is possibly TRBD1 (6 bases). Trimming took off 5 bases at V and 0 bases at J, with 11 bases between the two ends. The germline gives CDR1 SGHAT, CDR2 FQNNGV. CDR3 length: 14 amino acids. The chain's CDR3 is CASSPDRASYEQYF. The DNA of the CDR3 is TGTGCCAGCAGCCCGGACAGAGCCTCCTACGAGCAGTACTTC.

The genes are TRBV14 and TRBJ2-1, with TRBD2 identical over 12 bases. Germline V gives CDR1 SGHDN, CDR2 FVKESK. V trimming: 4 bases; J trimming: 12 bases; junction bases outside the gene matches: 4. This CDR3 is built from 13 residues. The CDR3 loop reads CASSPSGGAVQFF. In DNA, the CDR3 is TGTGCCAGCAGCCCTAGCGGGGGGGCCGTGCAGTTCTTC.

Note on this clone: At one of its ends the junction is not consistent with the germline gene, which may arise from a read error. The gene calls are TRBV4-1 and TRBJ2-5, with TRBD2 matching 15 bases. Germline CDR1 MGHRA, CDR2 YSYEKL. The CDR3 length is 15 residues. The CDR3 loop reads CASSQDRGTSGGLDF. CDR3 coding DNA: TGCGCCAGCAGCCAAGATCGTGGGACTAGCGGGGGGTTGGACTTC.

CDR3 residues: CATWTGWDTEAFF. In DNA form, the CDR3 reads TGTGCCACCTGGACAGGATGGGACACTGAAGCTTTCTTT. The chain uses TRBV19 and TRBJ1-1; TRBD1 aligns across 7 bases. The germline V gene has CDR1 LNHDA and CDR2 SQIVND (reference sequence). The CDR3 runs to 13 residues. The V segment lost 10 bases and the J segment 3 bases; nucleotides outside the gene matches: 8.

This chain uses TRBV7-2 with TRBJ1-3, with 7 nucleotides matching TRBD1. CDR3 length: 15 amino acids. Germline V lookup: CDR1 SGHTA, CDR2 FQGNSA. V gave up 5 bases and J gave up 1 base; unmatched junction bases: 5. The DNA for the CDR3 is TGTGCCAGCAGCCCAAGGGACAGTTCTGGAAACACCATATATTTT. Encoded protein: CASSPRDSSGNTIYF.

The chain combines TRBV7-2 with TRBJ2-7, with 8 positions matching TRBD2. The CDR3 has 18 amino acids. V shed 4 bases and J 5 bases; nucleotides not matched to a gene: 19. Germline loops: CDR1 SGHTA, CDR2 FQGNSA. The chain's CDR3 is CASSYIRGGSRSDNEQYF. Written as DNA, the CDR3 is TGTGCCAGCAGCTATATCCGGGGGGGATCTAGGTCGGACAACGAGCAGTACTTC.

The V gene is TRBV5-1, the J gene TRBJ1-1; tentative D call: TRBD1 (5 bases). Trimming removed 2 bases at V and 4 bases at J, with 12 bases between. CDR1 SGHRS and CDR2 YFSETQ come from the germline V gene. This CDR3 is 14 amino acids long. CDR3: CASSFPQGSTEAFF. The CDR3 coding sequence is TGCGCCAGCAGCTTTCCCCAGGGTAGCACTGAAGCTTTCTTT.

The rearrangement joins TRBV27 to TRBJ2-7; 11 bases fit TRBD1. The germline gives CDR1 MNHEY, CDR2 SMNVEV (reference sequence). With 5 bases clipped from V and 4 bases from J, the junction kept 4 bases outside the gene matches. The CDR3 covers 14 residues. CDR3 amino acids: CASSLGQGGYEQYF. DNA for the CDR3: TGTGCCAGCAGTCTGGGACAGGGGGGGTACGAGCAGTACTTC.

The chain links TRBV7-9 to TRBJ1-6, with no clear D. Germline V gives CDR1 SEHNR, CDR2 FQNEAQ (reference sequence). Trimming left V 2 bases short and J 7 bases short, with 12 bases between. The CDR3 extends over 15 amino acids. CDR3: CASSLMPVLNSPLHF. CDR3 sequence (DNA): TGTGCCAGCAGCTTAATGCCGGTCCTAAATTCACCCCTCCACTTT.

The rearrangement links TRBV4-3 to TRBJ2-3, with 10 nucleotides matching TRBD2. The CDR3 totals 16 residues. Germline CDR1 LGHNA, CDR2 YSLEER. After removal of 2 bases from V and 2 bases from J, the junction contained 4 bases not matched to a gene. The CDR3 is CASSQQLAGITDTQYF. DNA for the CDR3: TGCGCCAGCAGCCAACAACTAGCGGGGATCACAGATACGCAGTATTTT.

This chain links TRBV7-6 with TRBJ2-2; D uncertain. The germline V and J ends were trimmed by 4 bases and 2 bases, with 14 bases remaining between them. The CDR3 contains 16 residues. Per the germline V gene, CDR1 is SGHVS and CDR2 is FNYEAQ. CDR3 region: CASSSPILQNTGELFF. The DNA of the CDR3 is TGTGCCAGCAGCTCCCCAATACTCCAAAACACCGGGGAGCTGTTTTTT.

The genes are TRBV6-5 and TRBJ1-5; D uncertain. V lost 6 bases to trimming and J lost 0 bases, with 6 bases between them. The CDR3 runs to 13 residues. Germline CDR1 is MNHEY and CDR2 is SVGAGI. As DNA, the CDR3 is TGTGCCAGCAGGCGGTATAGCAATCAGCCCCAGCATTTT. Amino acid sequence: CASRRYSNQPQHF.

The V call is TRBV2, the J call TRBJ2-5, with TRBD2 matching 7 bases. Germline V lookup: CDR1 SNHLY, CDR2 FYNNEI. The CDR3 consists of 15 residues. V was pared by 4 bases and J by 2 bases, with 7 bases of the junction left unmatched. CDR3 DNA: TGTGCCAGCAGTGGATTACTAGCGACTCAAGAGACCCAGTACTTC. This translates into CASSGLLATQETQYF.

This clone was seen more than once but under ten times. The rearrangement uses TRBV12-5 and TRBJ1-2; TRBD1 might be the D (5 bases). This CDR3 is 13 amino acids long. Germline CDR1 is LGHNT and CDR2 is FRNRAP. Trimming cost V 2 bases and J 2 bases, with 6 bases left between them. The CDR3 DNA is TGTGCTAGTGGTTTGCCAGGGAACTATGGCTACACCTTC. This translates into CASGLPGNYGYTF.

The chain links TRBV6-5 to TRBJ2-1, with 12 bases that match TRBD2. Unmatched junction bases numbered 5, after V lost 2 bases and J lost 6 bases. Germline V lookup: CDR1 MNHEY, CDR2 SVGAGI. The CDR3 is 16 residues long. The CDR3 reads CASSYKPSGGANEQFF. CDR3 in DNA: TGTGCCAGCAGTTACAAGCCTAGCGGGGGGGCCAATGAGCAGTTCTTC.

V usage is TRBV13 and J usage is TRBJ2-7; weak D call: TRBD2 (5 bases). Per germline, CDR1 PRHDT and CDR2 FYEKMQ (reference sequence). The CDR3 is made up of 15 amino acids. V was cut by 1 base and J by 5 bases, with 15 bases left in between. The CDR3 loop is CASSLVRDFFHEQYF. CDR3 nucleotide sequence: TGTGCCAGCAGCTTAGTTCGGGATTTCTTCCACGAGCAGTACTTC.

CDR3 residues: CASSLGQSQRSTDTQYF. DNA of the CDR3: TGTGCCAGCAGCTTAGGGCAATCCCAGAGGTCCACAGATACGCAGTATTTT. The V gene is TRBV13, the J gene TRBJ2-3; D ambiguous. The CDR3 loop spans 17 amino acids. V was shortened by 0 bases and J by 2 bases, with 15 bases between the two germline ends. CDR1 is PRHDT, CDR2 FYEKMQ, per germline (reference sequence).

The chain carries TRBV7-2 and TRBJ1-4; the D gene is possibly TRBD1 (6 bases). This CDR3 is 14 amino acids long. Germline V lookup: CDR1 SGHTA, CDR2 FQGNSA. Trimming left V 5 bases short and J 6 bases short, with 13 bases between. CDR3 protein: CASSRGQTYEKLFF. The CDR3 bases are TGTGCCAGCAGCCGCGGACAGACCTATGAAAAACTGTTTTTT.

In DNA, the CDR3 is TGTGCCAGCAGCCAAGAAAAGCGTAGCGGGGTAAGCACAGATACGCAGTATTTT. It specifies CASSQEKRSGVSTDTQYF. This chain joins TRBV4-2 and TRBJ2-3; 8 bases fit TRBD2. Trimming took 0 bases from V and 0 from J; bases not matched to a gene: 8. The V gene's germline CDR1 is LGHNA and CDR2 YNFKEQ. The CDR3 extends over 18 amino acids.

CDR3 DNA: TGTGCCAGCAGCTTCGTACCAGGGTCCGAGCAGTACTTC. It encodes CASSFVPGSEQYF. The V call is TRBV7-2, the J call TRBJ2-7; tentative D call: TRBD1 (5 bases). The germline V and J ends were trimmed by 3 bases and 6 bases, with 12 bases remaining between them. Germline assignment: CDR1 SGHTA and CDR2 FQGNSA. The CDR3 sequence is 13 residues long. Full variable domain (missing parts from reference TRBV7-2 and TRBJ2-7): GAGVSQSPSNKVTEKGKDVELRCDPISGHTALYWYRQSLGQGLEFLIYFQGNSAPDKSGLPSDRFSAERTGGSVSTLTIQRTQQEDSAVYLCASSFVPGSEQYFGPGTRLTVT.

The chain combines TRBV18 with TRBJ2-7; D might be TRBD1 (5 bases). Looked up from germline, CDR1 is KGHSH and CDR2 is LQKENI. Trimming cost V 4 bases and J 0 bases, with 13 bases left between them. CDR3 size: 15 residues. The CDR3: CASSRGSSSSYEQYF. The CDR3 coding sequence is TGTGCCAGCTCACGGGGCTCTTCAAGCTCCTACGAGCAGTACTTC.

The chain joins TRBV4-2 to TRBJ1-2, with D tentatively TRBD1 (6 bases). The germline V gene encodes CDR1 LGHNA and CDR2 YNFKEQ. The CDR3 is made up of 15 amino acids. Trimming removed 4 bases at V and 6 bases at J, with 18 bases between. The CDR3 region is CASSLQGRKEDGYTF. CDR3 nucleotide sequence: TGTGCCAGCAGCCTCCAGGGGCGCAAGGAGGATGGCTACACCTTC.

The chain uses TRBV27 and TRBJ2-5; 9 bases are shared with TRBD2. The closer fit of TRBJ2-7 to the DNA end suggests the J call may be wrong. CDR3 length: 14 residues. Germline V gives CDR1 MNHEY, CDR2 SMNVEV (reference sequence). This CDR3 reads CASSLWETSGEQYF. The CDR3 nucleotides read TGTGCCAGCAGTTTATGGGAGACTAGCGGCGAGCAGTACTTC.

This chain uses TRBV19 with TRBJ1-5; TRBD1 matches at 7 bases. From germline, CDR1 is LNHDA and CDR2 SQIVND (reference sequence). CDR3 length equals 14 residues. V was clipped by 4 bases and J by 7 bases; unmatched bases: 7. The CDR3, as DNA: TGTGCCAGTAGTAGGGACAGAGTACCGCAGCCCCAGCATTTT. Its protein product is CASSRDRVPQPQHF.